This section outlines one TCR beta chain sequence together with its context. Its antigen is unidentified. This entry comes from a study of T cell responses to AZD1222 COVID-19 vaccine. Study-level points and caveats: Regions 160-218 and 743-854 held dominance among vaccine-associated CD4 TCRs, which spanned spike.

The CDR3 sequence is 16 residues long. The V end lost 7 bases, the J end lost 2 bases, and 20 bases lay between the germline ends. CDR1 is MDHEN, CDR2 SYDVKM, per germline. Profiling relied on immunoSEQ multiplex PCR, and the TCRdb table lists in-frame clones only, not all of them. The data contain approximately 180,000 clones, over 85% of them singletons. The source of this sequence is an adult in good health. V gene TRBV28 combines with J gene TRBJ1-1, with D possibly being TRBD1 (6 bases). The specimen comprised peripheral blood, sampled on day 0 of AZD1222 vaccination. The CDR3 DNA follows: TGTGCCAGCACCCCTCCGAGGGGGGGCGGCAACACTGAAGCTTTCTTT. Residues: CASTPPRGGGNTEAFF.